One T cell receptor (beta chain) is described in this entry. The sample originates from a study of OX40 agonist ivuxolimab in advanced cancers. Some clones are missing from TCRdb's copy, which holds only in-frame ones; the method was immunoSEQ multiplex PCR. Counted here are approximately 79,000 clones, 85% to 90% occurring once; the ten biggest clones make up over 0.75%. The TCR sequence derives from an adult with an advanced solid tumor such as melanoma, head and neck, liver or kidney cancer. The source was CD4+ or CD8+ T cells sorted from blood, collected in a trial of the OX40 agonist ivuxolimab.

The CDR3 DNA reads TGCGCCAGCAGCCAAGATCCGACAGCTAACTATGGCTACACCTTC. Residues: CASSQDPTANYGYTF. The chain employs TRBV4-1 and TRBJ1-2, with a tentative D call TRBD1 (5 bases). Deletions cut 0 bases from V and 0 bases from J, with 8 bases between. CDR1 is MGHRA, CDR2 YSYEKL, per germline. The CDR3 runs to 15 residues.